What follows are 27 T cell receptor beta chains derived from one specimen sequenced in a study of cytomegalovirus exposure and HLA in healthy donors (dated by TCRdb to the late 2010s). The protocol used for the library was the immunoSEQ multiplex PCR assay. The multiplex PCR relied on a mix of 60 forward primers for TCR Vbeta segments and 13 reverse primers for TCR Jbeta segments. Entries here come from immuneACCESS through TCRdb and include only in-frame sequences with V and J called. Some clones fail to appear in such tables; in the studies checked, an unresolved V gene covers under half of the shortfall, and the cause of the remainder is unknown. Counted in this sample were around 180,000 clones; over 60% of them appeared once. The top ten clones comprise 1.1% of the sample. Sequencing was performed on PBMCs. These TCRs come from a woman aged 40 to 50 in good health and CMV-seronegative.

This clone showed up just once. Given the absence of the conserved phenylalanine or tryptophan at the CDR3 end, a read error is likely. This chain joins TRBV6-5 and TRBJ1-2; perhaps TRBD1 as D (6 bases). The CDR3 is 13 amino acids. The germline V gene has CDR1 MNHEY and CDR2 SVGAGI. With 5 bases removed from V and 2 bases from J, the gap between germline ends came to 9 bases. The CDR3 loop reads CASSRDRNYGYTL. Here the CDR3 DNA reads TGTGCCAGCAGTCGTGACAGGAACTATGGCTACACCCTC.

This rearrangement joins TRBV7-2 to TRBJ2-3; no definite D call. CDR3 length: 12 amino acids. Trimming stripped 3 bases from V and 5 bases from J, with 6 bases between. Germline V gene sequence: CDR1 SGHTA, CDR2 FQGNSA. This chain's CDR3 is CASSFSLDTQYF. The CDR3 DNA follows: TGTGCCAGCAGCTTCTCCCTAGATACGCAGTATTTT.

This chain connects TRBV5-6 to TRBJ1-2; tentative D call: TRBD1 (6 bases). The V end was cut by 6 bases, the J end by 2 bases, with 20 bases between. The germline CDR1 and CDR2 sequences are SGHDT and YYEEEE. The CDR3 totals 16 residues. The CDR3 here is CASTFPGGGPNYGYTF. The CDR3, as DNA: TGTGCCAGCACCTTTCCGGGGGGGGGCCCAAACTATGGCTACACCTTC.

A single count supports this clone. The V call is TRBV11-3, the J call TRBJ1-1, with 7 bases matching TRBD1. V shed 5 bases, J shed 4 bases, and the junction held 7 bases outside the gene matches. CDR1 SGHNT and CDR2 YENEEA come from the germline V gene. CDR3 length: 14 residues. The CDR3 is CASSDDRVSTEAFF. CDR3 nucleotide sequence: TGTGCCAGCAGCGACGACAGGGTGAGCACTGAAGCTTTCTTT.

The rearrangement uses TRBV18 and TRBJ2-7; D perhaps matches TRBD1 (6 bases). CDR1 KGHSH and CDR2 LQKENI come from the germline V gene. The germline V and J ends were trimmed by 2 bases and 5 bases, with 7 bases remaining between them. This CDR3 has 12 amino acids. The CDR3 protein is CASSPGGDEQYV. The CDR3 region has the DNA TGTGCCAGCTCACCAGGGGGCGACGAGCAGTACGTC.

The sample holds a few counts of this clone. V and J are TRBV9 and TRBJ2-1; 9 nucleotides match TRBD1. The CDR3 length is 14 residues. The junction had 2 bases not matched to a gene; V was cut back by 0 bases and J by 7 bases. CDR1 is SGDLS, CDR2 YYNGEE, per germline. DNA of the CDR3: TGTGCCAGCAGCGTAGACAGGGGGCGAAATGAGCAGTTCTTC. Protein product: CASSVDRGRNEQFF.

The chain joins TRBV4-2 to TRBJ1-5; TRBD1 matches 7 bases. CDR1 LGHNA and CDR2 YNFKEQ come from the germline V gene. J gave up 2 bases and V 4 bases, and 5 bases lay outside the gene matches. The CDR3 consists of 15 residues. The CDR3 sequence is CASSPPDRGNQPQHF. The CDR3 nucleotides read TGTGCCAGCAGCCCCCCTGACAGGGGCAATCAGCCCCAGCATTTT.

The J gene is TRBJ2-1, the V gene TRBV11-3; a weak D match, TRBD2 (7 bases). The CDR3 is made up of 18 amino acids. The germline V gene encodes CDR1 SGHNT and CDR2 YENEEA. Between the trimmed V and J ends, which lost 2 bases and 6 bases, there was a span of 23 bases. In DNA, the CDR3 is TGTGCCAGCAGCTTATTCATCCCGACTAGGGGGGGGATCAATGAGCAGTTCTTC. This codes for CASSLFIPTRGGINEQFF.

The chain employs TRBV28 and TRBJ2-1; tentative D call: TRBD1 (6 bases). Trimming took off 4 bases at V and 7 bases at J, with 11 bases between the two ends. Germline CDR1 and CDR2: MDHEN and SYDVKM. This CDR3 spans 13 amino acids. As DNA, the CDR3 is TGTGCCAGCAGTTCAGGGGAAAGAAATGAGCAGTTCTTC. Translation gives CASSSGERNEQFF. Full variable domain (outside the CDR3, taken from reference TRBV28 and TRBJ2-1): DVKVTQSSRYLVKRTGEKVFLECVQDMDHENMFWYRQDPGLGLRLIYFSYDVKMKEKGDIPEGYSVSREKKERFSLILESASTNQTSMYLCASSSGERNEQFFGPGTRLTVL.

This chain uses TRBV29-1 with TRBJ1-4; D ambiguous. Germline CDR1 and CDR2: SQVTM and ANQGSEA. The CDR3 spans 15 residues. Trimming took off 6 bases at V and 8 bases at J, with 22 bases between the two ends. In DNA, the CDR3 is TGCAGCGTCGCCAAACTCCCGGGTCATGACGAAAAACTGTTTTTT. Amino acids: CSVAKLPGHDEKLFF.

V and J are TRBV19 and TRBJ2-7, with 9 positions matching TRBD1. Looked up from germline, CDR1 is LNHDA and CDR2 is SQIVND (reference sequence). The CDR3 consists of 15 residues. The junction had 7 bases not matched to a gene; V was cut back by 3 bases and J by 4 bases. The CDR3 nucleotides are TGTGCCAGTAGTATCACCGGGACAGGGCTTTACGAGCAGTACGTC. It specifies CASSITGTGLYEQYV.

The chain has TRBV29-1 and TRBJ1-2; possibly TRBD1 for D (5 bases). V lost 6 bases, J lost 5 bases, and 13 bases lay in between. This CDR3 has 12 residues. Germline-derived CDR1 and CDR2 are SQVTM and ANQGSEA. In DNA form, the CDR3 reads TGCAGCGTAGCGGGACCGGTATATGGCTACACCTTC. Encoded protein: CSVAGPVYGYTF.

This clone occurred once. The rearrangement uses TRBV5-1 and TRBJ2-1; possible D gene TRBD1, 6 bases. CDR3 length equals 15 residues. V lost 0 bases and J lost 7, with 14 bases in between. The germline V gene has CDR1 SGHRS and CDR2 YFSETQ. CDR3 amino acids: CASSLEGTSWNEQFF. In DNA form, the CDR3 reads TGCGCCAGCAGCTTGGAAGGGACATCGTGGAATGAGCAGTTCTTC.

The gene calls are TRBV30 and TRBJ2-1; a weak D match, TRBD1 (5 bases). There are 13 residues in the CDR3. Germline CDR1 is GTSNPN and CDR2 is SVGIG (reference sequence). V lost 1 base and J 1 base, leaving 5 bases between the germline ends. The CDR3 loop is CAWSEGSYNEQFF. In DNA form, the CDR3 reads TGTGCCTGGAGTGAGGGGTCCTACAATGAGCAGTTCTTC.

For this clone: The sample has other DNA sequences that encode this CDR3 too. The chain recombines TRBV7-8 with TRBJ2-7; 9 bases are shared with TRBD2. Germline CDR1 is SGHVS and CDR2 is FQNEAQ. V was pared by 1 base and J by 2 bases, with 9 bases of the junction left unmatched. The CDR3 spans 17 residues. The CDR3 loop is CASSLGLAGGGPYEQYV. CDR3 nucleotides: TGTGCCAGCAGCTTAGGACTGGCGGGAGGGGGACCCTACGAGCAGTACGTC.

The chain is built from TRBV2 and TRBJ1-1, with 7 bases lining up with TRBD1. CDR3 length: 16 amino acids. Trimming cost V 3 bases and J 6 bases; bases outside gene matches: 13. Looked up from germline, CDR1 is SNHLY and CDR2 is FYNNEI. The CDR3 DNA reads TGTGCCAGCAGTGATCAGTTTAGGGGGCTGTTCCCTGAAGCTTTCTTT. Its protein product is CASSDQFRGLFPEAFF.

The chain links TRBV29-1 to TRBJ1-2; 10 bases align to TRBD1. Germline values: CDR1 SQVTM, CDR2 ANQGSEA. Losses at the gene ends were 5 bases for V and 4 bases for J; bases not matched to a gene: 10. This CDR3 has 15 residues. The CDR3 DNA reads TGCAGCGTTCCCGGGACAGGGGCCTTGGGCTATGGCTACACCTTC. Protein product: CSVPGTGALGYGYTF.

The V and J genes are TRBV7-2 and TRBJ2-3; 9 bases line up with TRBD1. CDR3 length: 17 residues. The trim removed 2 bases at V and 3 bases at J, leaving 9 bases unmatched. Germline assignment: CDR1 SGHTA and CDR2 FQGNSA. The CDR3 spells CASSLYGTGSITDTQYF. The CDR3 DNA reads as TGTGCCAGCAGCTTATACGGGACAGGGTCGATAACAGATACGCAGTATTTT.

This clone was counted between two and nine times. CDR3 DNA: TGCGCCAGCAGCTTGGCCGCGACAGGGGCCCCCTACGAGCAGTACTTC. It codes for CASSLAATGAPYEQYF. The chain has TRBV5-1 and TRBJ2-7, with 8 bases matching TRBD1. The CDR3 sequence is 16 residues long. The V gene's germline CDR1 is SGHRS and CDR2 YFSETQ. Trimming cost V 0 bases and J 2 bases; bases outside gene matches: 7.

Here the CDR3 DNA reads TGCGCCAGCAGCTTGGCCACGACCCCGGGAGGTCGCGGCTACACCTTC. Residues: CASSLATTPGGRGYTF. V gene TRBV5-1 combines with J gene TRBJ1-2; D remains ambiguous. Germline V gives CDR1 SGHRS, CDR2 YFSETQ. The V and J ends lost 0 bases and 8 bases respectively, with 20 bases between them. The CDR3 covers 16 residues.

This clone came up once. This sequence joins TRBV7-2 and TRBJ2-1; D unresolved. The CDR3 extends over 15 amino acids. Trimming shortened V by 1 base and J by 3 bases, and 10 bases separated the two germline ends. Germline CDR1 and CDR2: SGHTA and FQGNSA. The CDR3 DNA sequence: TGTGCCAGCAGCTTAGGCCAGTCCCTCTACAATGAGCAGTTCTTC. Amino acid sequence: CASSLGQSLYNEQFF.

The CDR3 is CASSLVLARSTDTQYF. The CDR3 DNA is TGTGCCAGCAGCTTAGTGCTAGCGCGTAGCACAGATACGCAGTATTTT. The rearrangement uses TRBV11-2 and TRBJ2-3; tentative D call: TRBD2 (6 bases). The CDR3 totals 16 residues. In germline, CDR1 is SGHAT, CDR2 FQNNGV. V lost 1 base, J lost 0 bases, and 11 bases lay in between.

Here the CDR3 reads CATSRDLGTGLEKLFF. CDR3 DNA sequence: TGTGCCACCAGCAGAGACTTAGGGACAGGGCTTGAAAAACTGTTTTTT. The chain carries TRBV15 and TRBJ1-4; 9 nucleotides agree with TRBD1. Germline CDR1 and CDR2: LNHNV and YYDKDF (reference sequence). CDR3 length equals 16 residues. V lost 0 bases to trimming and J lost 7 bases; unmatched junction nucleotides: 6.

A single count supports this clone. CDR3 in DNA: TGTGCCAGCGGCACAGGGAACACTGAAGCTTTCTTT. It translates to CASGTGNTEAFF. The rearrangement uses TRBV5-8 and TRBJ1-1, with D possibly matching TRBD1 (5 bases). Trimming pared 7 bases from V and 1 base from J, leaving 8 bases between. The CDR3 has 12 amino acids. Germline assignment: CDR1 SGHTS and CDR2 YDEGEE.

This rearrangement joins TRBV19 to TRBJ1-5; D remains unclear. The CDR3 is 12 amino acids. Germline-derived CDR1 and CDR2 are LNHDA and SQIVND (reference sequence). V was trimmed by 4 bases and J by 4 bases, leaving 5 bases between them. Here the CDR3 reads CASSSYNQPQHF. CDR3 in DNA: TGTGCCAGTAGTAGTTATAATCAGCCCCAGCATTTT.

The chain couples TRBV6-5 to TRBJ2-7; 7 positions match TRBD1. The V segment lost 2 bases and the J segment 3 bases; nucleotides outside the gene matches: 10. CDR1 is MNHEY, CDR2 SVGAGI, per germline. The CDR3 runs to 16 residues. The CDR3 sequence is CASSYSTGQRYYEQYF. CDR3 sequence (DNA): TGTGCCAGCAGTTACAGTACGGGACAGAGATACTACGAGCAGTACTTC.

The gene calls are TRBV6-1 and TRBJ2-2, with 11 bases matching TRBD2. There are 15 residues in the CDR3. CDR1 MNHNS and CDR2 SASEGT come from the germline V gene. The V and J ends lost 7 bases and 3 bases, in that order; junction bases with no gene match: 4. CDR3 amino acids: CASIRSGRDTGELFF. As DNA, the CDR3 is TGTGCCAGCATTCGTAGCGGGAGGGACACCGGGGAGCTGTTTTTT.